This T cell receptor (beta chain) appears in the sequencing data of a study of blood T cell repertoires in COVID-19 (dated by TCRdb to 2020 to 2022). In terms of the full investigation: Samples covering the acute and convalescent phases of COVID-19 were provided by collaborators in the United States, Italy and Spain. The prospective study material was composed of cDNA or gDNA derived from T cells, B-cell-depleted T cells, or PBMCs. Deeply sampled blood TCRbeta repertoires from subjects exposed to, actively infected with, or recovered from COVID-19 were included in the dataset. The repertoires were released in a freely available public database intended as a resource for research on the immune response to SARS-CoV-2. The samples were drawn from two sources: the first 160 participants of the ongoing ImmuneRACE study, and approximately 1,300 subjects contributed by 6 global collaborators. Sample metadata almost always included a de-identified subject ID, COVID-19 status, age in years and sex. Where available, HLA class I and class II types were taken from metadata supplied by the sample provider and were not determined by assay-based typing. Overall results and qualifications from the work: The amount of clinical and demographic metadata varied by source and participant and was provided uncurated.

V and J are truncated by 3 bases and 7 bases respectively, leaving an intervening sequence of 10 bases. Counted from cysteine to phenylalanine, this CDR3 has 11 amino acids. The entry retains the CDR3 DNA only, 33 bases that are in frame from base 1. Based on the germline V gene (reference sequence), the CDR1 and CDR2 sequences are DFQATT and SNEGSKA. Participants in the prospective study were aged roughly 18 to 100 years, lived in 20 to 30 United States geographic areas, and enrolled through a virtual design. In the prospective study, participants were assigned to cohorts based on the clinical history participants reported in a screening survey and a study questionnaire. For ImmuneRACE Cohort 3, a participant was defined as recovered based on two consecutive negative NP/OP PCR tests, clearance by a healthcare professional, or resolution of symptoms. In the prospective study, whole blood, serum and a nasopharyngeal or oropharyngeal swab were collected from each participant by mobile phlebotomists. Additional blood draws and questionnaires over an approximately two-month period could optionally be provided by prospective study participants. Prospective study blood samples were shipped either frozen or at room temperature before DNA extraction.

TCRbeta CDR3 regions were amplified from genomic DNA by means of the immunoSEQ Assay, a bias-controlled multiplex PCR. The study's own analysis went as follows. Within the assay, amplification of reference gene primers was used to estimate how many nucleated cells each sample contained. To quantify the absolute abundance of each unique TCRbeta CDR3 rearrangement, sequence reads were collapsed and filtered. For each sample, productive Simpson clonality was calculated as the square root of Simpson's diversity index across productive rearrangements. TCRdb obtained this table from immuneACCESS and retained in-frame rearrangements with V and J assigned. These tables miss some clones; where compared with another copy, unresolved V genes account for less than half of the shortfall, and the remainder is unexplained. That table is the source of V, J and clone size, and D and trimming were worked out from the DNA. This sample lists about 140,000 clones; about nine tenths were detected once. The top ten constitute around 10% of the sample.

As regards this clone: Its antigen is not yet known. Base qualities are not provided; no much larger clone lies one nucleotide away.

The sequencing sample was made of PBMCs or T cells enriched from blood (not recorded which). This chain is built from TRBV20-1 and TRBJ2-7; confidence is insufficient to name the D gene. The TCR was taken from a man aged 55 to 70 who had recovered from COVID-19. The CDR3 sequence is CSASAAREQYF. The DNA reads TGCAGTGCTAGTGCCGCCAGGGAGCAGTACTTC.